Presented here are 17 T cell receptor beta chains from one specimen sequenced in a study of graft-versus-host responses after intestinal transplantation. Some clones are missing from TCRdb's copy, which holds only in-frame ones; the method was immunoSEQ multiplex PCR. The sample holds approximately 90,000 clones, about 92% seen once. No antigen is known for these receptors. The sample here was unstimulated CD8+ T cells sorted from spleen or lymph node cells, taken before intestinal transplant. Every receptor here comes from a human donor who received an intestinal transplant.

The chain carries TRBV10-3 and TRBJ1-1, with TRBD1 as a possible D gene (5 bases). Germline CDR1 is ENHRY and CDR2 is SYGVKD. CDR3 length: 16 residues. V was clipped by 0 bases and J by 0 bases, with 11 bases between them. In DNA, the CDR3 is TGTGCCATCAGTGAGTCGTCGAGACAGTTGAACACTGAAGCTTTCTTT. It yields the protein CAISESSRQLNTEAFF.

The chain joins TRBV27 to TRBJ2-1; 7 bases match TRBD2. The CDR3 totals 12 residues. CDR1 is MNHEY, CDR2 SMNVEV, per germline (reference sequence). With 9 bases clipped from V and 5 bases from J, the junction kept 4 bases outside the gene matches. The CDR3 sequence is CASRLANNEQFF. The CDR3 DNA follows: TGTGCCAGTCGACTAGCTAACAATGAGCAGTTCTTC.

The CDR3 reads CASSPRPGGYTF. The CDR3 DNA sequence: TGTGCCAGCAGCCCCCGACCGGGAGGCTACACCTTC. This chain joins TRBV14 and TRBJ1-2, with D hard to call. From germline, CDR1 is SGHDN and CDR2 FVKESK. Between the trimmed V and J ends, which lost 4 bases and 8 bases, there was a span of 11 bases. The CDR3 contains 12 residues.

The chain is built from TRBV18 and TRBJ1-5; no reliable D call. V dropped 10 bases and J dropped 7 bases, with 17 bases sitting between them. The CDR3 has 13 residues. The germline gives CDR1 KGHSH, CDR2 LQKENI. CDR3 coding DNA: TGTGCCAACCCCCCCCGGAGAGCCCAGCCCCAGCATTTT. Protein: CANPPRRAQPQHF.

J is TRBJ1-1 and V is TRBV10-2; 8 bases fit TRBD1. The CDR3 totals 16 residues. After removal of 2 bases from V and 7 bases from J, the junction contained 12 bases not matched to a gene. Germline-derived CDR1 and CDR2 are WSHSY and SAAADI. The CDR3 DNA sequence: TGCGCCAGCAGTGAGACCCGAAAAACAGGGGGAAGTGAAGCTTTCTTT. It encodes CASSETRKTGGSEAFF.

This chain links TRBV4-1 with TRBJ1-2, with 7 bases identical to TRBD1. The CDR3 runs 14 residues. Trimming took 3 bases from V and 6 from J; bases not matched to a gene: 7. In germline, CDR1 is MGHRA, CDR2 YSYEKL. The CDR3 coding sequence is TGCGCCAGCAGCCACGAAGGACAGGTCGATGGCTACACCTTC. Its translation is CASSHEGQVDGYTF.

J is TRBJ1-1 and V is TRBV5-6, with a possible D match to TRBD1 (5 bases). The CDR3 consists of 12 residues. The ends were cut back, 2 bases at V and 3 bases at J, with 5 bases in the middle. CDR1 is SGHDT and CDR2 is YYEEEE in the germline V gene. The CDR3 DNA reads TGTGCCAGCAGCTTAGGGGACACTGAAGCTTTCTTT. It translates to CASSLGDTEAFF.

Details on this clone: Other DNA sequences in this sample translate to the same CDR3. The chain links TRBV7-9 to TRBJ2-7, with 8 bases fitting TRBD1. J gave up 3 bases and V 0 bases, and 4 bases lay outside the gene matches. Germline V gene data show CDR1 as SEHNR and CDR2 as FQNEAQ (reference sequence). The CDR3 has 15 residues. CDR3 coding DNA: TGTGCCAGCAGCTTAGCGCAGGGGGCTAGCTACGAGCAGTACTTC. Its translation: CASSLAQGASYEQYF.

The chain is built from TRBV19 and TRBJ1-2; maybe TRBD1 (5 bases). V was clipped by 5 bases and J by 3 bases, with 10 bases between them. The CDR3 loop spans 13 amino acids. Germline V gene data show CDR1 as LNHDA and CDR2 as SQIVND (reference sequence). CDR3 amino acids: CASSEDTHYGYTF. CDR3 coding DNA: TGTGCCAGTAGTGAGGACACCCACTATGGCTACACCTTC.

The chain recombines TRBV2 with TRBJ2-1; 12 bases are a match to TRBD2. V shed 4 bases and J 9 bases; nucleotides not matched to a gene: 10. The germline gives CDR1 SNHLY, CDR2 FYNNEI. CDR3 size: 16 residues. The CDR3 reads CASSVPLAGGPSEQFF. For the CDR3, the DNA is TGTGCCAGCAGTGTCCCACTAGCGGGGGGCCCCAGTGAGCAGTTCTTC.

This chain joins TRBV5-6 and TRBJ2-3, with 10 bases lining up with TRBD2. Germline lookup yields CDR1 SGHDT and CDR2 YYEEEE. The length of the CDR3 is 18 residues. With 0 bases clipped from V and 4 bases from J, the junction kept 11 bases outside the gene matches. CDR3 region: CASSLERGAGGPSDTQYF. CDR3 nucleotides: TGTGCCAGCAGCTTGGAAAGGGGAGCGGGGGGGCCCTCAGATACGCAGTATTTT.

This sequence joins TRBV11-2 and TRBJ1-1, with a tentative D call TRBD1 (5 bases). Germline CDR1 is SGHAT and CDR2 is FQNNGV. The CDR3 is 14 amino acids. The germline V and J ends were trimmed by 3 bases and 0 bases, with 8 bases remaining between them. CDR3: CASSLRGMNTEAFF. The CDR3 DNA follows: TGTGCCAGCAGCTTGCGGGGGATGAACACTGAAGCTTTCTTT. Looking up the rest from reference TRBV11-2 and TRBJ1-1 gives the full variable domain: EAGVAQSPRYKIIEKRQSVAFWCNPISGHATLYWYQQILGQGPKLLIQFQNNGVVDDSQLPKDRFSAERLKGVDSTLKIQPAKLEDSAVYLCASSLRGMNTEAFFGQGTRLTVV.

This chain uses TRBV7-2 with TRBJ2-2; 9 positions agree with TRBD2. Per the germline V gene, CDR1 is SGHTA and CDR2 is FQGNSA. V lost 5 bases, J lost 8 bases, and 9 bases stayed unmatched. The CDR3 covers 15 residues. CDR3 DNA: TGTGCCAGCAGCGCGGGACTAGCTAAGACGGGGGAGCTGTTTTTT. Encoded protein: CASSAGLAKTGELFF.

The CDR3 sequence: CASSQMGADGYTF. The CDR3 region has the DNA TGCGCCAGCAGCCAAATGGGGGCGGATGGCTACACCTTC. V and J are TRBV4-3 and TRBJ1-2, with TRBD1 as a possible D gene (6 bases). The CDR3 has 13 amino acids. Germline loops: CDR1 LGHNA, CDR2 YSLEER. Trimming cost V 2 bases and J 6 bases, with 10 bases left between them.

The chain is built from TRBV7-2 and TRBJ2-7; the match to TRBD1 covers 8 bases. V gave up 5 bases and J gave up 1 base; unmatched junction bases: 10. CDR1 and CDR2 (germline): SGHTA, FQGNSA. This CDR3 spans 16 amino acids. CDR3 residues: CASSPPSGGRSYEQYF. CDR3 DNA sequence: TGTGCCAGCAGCCCGCCCTCAGGGGGCAGATCCTACGAGCAGTACTTC.

This sequence joins TRBV9 and TRBJ1-1, with D maybe TRBD1 (5 bases). Looked up from germline, CDR1 is SGDLS and CDR2 is YYNGEE. Trimming took 3 bases from V and 2 from J, leaving 11 bases between them. The length of the CDR3 is 14 residues. The CDR3 region has the DNA TGTGCCAGCAGCGATGACAGTGGAAACACTGAAGCTTTCTTT. Its protein product is CASSDDSGNTEAFF.

V and J are TRBV7-8 and TRBJ2-1; 7 bases agree with TRBD2. V lost 3 bases and J lost 7; bases outside the gene matches: 6. The CDR3 length is 14 residues. Germline CDR1 SGHVS, CDR2 FQNEAQ. As DNA, the CDR3 is TGTGCCAGCAGCTTCTCGCTGGGGGGGAATGAGCAGTTCTTC. Translation: CASSFSLGGNEQFF.